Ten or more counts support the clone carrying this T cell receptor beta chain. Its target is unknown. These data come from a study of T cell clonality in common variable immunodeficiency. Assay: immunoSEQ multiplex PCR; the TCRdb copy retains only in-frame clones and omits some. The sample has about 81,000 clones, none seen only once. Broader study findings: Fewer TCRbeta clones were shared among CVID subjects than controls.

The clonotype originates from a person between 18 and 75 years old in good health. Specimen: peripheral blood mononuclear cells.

Here the CDR3 reads CASSEQGTNTGELFF. Partial CDR3 DNA: TGTGCCAGCAGTGAACAGGGGACGAACACCGGGGAG. The V and J genes are TRBV7-3 and TRBJ2-2, with TRBD1 matching over 7 bases. The CDR3 end is not reached by the read, which stops 3 residues before it; the germline J gene fills it in. This CDR3 is 15 amino acids long. The junction had 4 bases not matched to a gene; V was cut back by 6 bases and J by 0 bases. The germline V gene encodes CDR1 SGHTA and CDR2 FQGTGA. The full variable domain, in which reference TRBV7-3 and TRBJ2-2 provide the parts outside the CDR3, is GAGVSQTPSNKVTEKGKYVELRCDPISGHTALYWYRQSLGQGPEFLIYFQGTGAADDSGLPNDRFFAVRPEGSVSTLKIQRTERGDSAVYLCASSEQGTNTGELFFGEGSRLTVL.